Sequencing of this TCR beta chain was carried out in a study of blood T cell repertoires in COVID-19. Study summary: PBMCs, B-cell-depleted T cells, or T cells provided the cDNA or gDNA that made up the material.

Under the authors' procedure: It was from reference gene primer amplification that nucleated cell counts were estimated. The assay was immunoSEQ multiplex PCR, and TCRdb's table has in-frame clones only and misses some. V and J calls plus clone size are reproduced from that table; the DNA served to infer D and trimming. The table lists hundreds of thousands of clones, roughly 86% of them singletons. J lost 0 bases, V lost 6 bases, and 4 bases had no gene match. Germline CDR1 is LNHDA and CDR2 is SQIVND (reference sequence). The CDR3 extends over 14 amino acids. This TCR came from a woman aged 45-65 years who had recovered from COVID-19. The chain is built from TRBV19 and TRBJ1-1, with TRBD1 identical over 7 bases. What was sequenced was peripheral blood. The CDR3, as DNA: TGTGCCAGTAGGCAGACAGGGATGAACACTGAAGCTTTCTTT. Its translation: CASRQTGMNTEAFF.